The present entry profiles one TCR beta chain with its context. Germline V gene sequence: CDR1 LNHDA, CDR2 SQIVND (reference sequence). The CDR3 consists of 15 residues. Trimming removed 1 base from V and 5 bases from J, with 14 bases in between. Clones were sequenced by immunoSEQ multiplex PCR, and TCRdb holds only the in-frame ones, with some missing. Of around 140,000 clones in the sample, 87% were seen once. The record originates from a study of blood T cell repertoires in COVID-19. Study details: Some COVID-19 samples were acute and others convalescent; all came from the United States, Italy and Spain.

The chain links TRBV19 to TRBJ1-1, with D maybe TRBD1 (5 bases). The specimen was peripheral blood. The sequence was obtained from a woman in her forties or fifties with active or convalescent COVID-19. The CDR3 region has the DNA TGTGCCAGTAGTATAGGGGGCCTCGACGGGACTGAAGCTTTCTTT. Its protein is CASSIGGLDGTEAFF.